A selection of T cell receptor beta chains follows, all from one sample in a study of metastatic and nonmetastatic thyroid tumors. TCRdb re-processed the PCR reads through MiXCR. In the table there are 43,000 or so clones, around 17% of which are singletons. The sequenced sample was blood. The source of these receptors is a female donor with papillary thyroid cancer or a benign thyroid nodule (not recorded which). Some clones in this sample may be carry-over from other donors' samples. CDR3s include the opening cysteine and the closing phenylalanine or tryptophan. The D gene is left open where the match is weak. The size field is filled for only some rows; it gives once, few, many or a size class.

d_gene	v_gene	abundance	j_gene	CDR3aa	CDR3nt
TRBD2	TRBV20-1	many	TRBJ2-2	CSANKGLAGGELFF	TGCAGTGCCAACAAGGGACTAGCGGGCGGGGAGCTGTTTTTT
TRBD1	TRBV20-1	-	TRBJ1-2	CSARLDRAYGYTF	TGCAGTGCTAGACTGGACAGGGCGTATGGCTACACCTTC
TRBD1	TRBV27	-	TRBJ1-1	CASSWLRGTEAFF	TGTGCCAGCAGTTGGCTCAGGGGGACTGAAGCTTTCTTT
-	TRBV6-6	-	TRBJ2-1	CASSYRDGKKEQFF	TGTGCCAGCAGTTACCGGGACGGGAAAAAGGAGCAGTTCTTC
TRBD2	TRBV12-3/TRBV12-4	many	TRBJ2-2	CASGRGTGELFF	TGTGCTAGCGGGAGGGGCACCGGGGAGCTGTTTTTT
-	TRBV15	-	TRBJ2-6	CATSRHLTGISGANVLTF	TGTGCCACCAGCAGACATCTAACAGGGATTTCCGGGGCCAACGTCCTGACTTTC
TRBD1	TRBV28	few	TRBJ2-2	CASIQGVDAGELFF	TGTGCCAGCATTCAGGGGGTTGACGCCGGGGAGCTGTTTTTT
-	TRBV7-2	-	TRBJ2-3	CASSLSHRADTQYF	TGTGCCAGCAGCTTATCCCACAGGGCAGATACGCAGTATTTT
-	TRBV12-3/TRBV12-4	few	TRBJ2-7	CASSSNRLSEQYF	TGTGCCAGCAGTTCTAACAGGCTCTCCGAGCAGTACTTC
-	TRBV5-1	many	TRBJ1-1	CASSVGSGGFWDTEAFF	TGCGCCAGCAGCGTGGGCTCGGGGGGATTTTGGGACACTGAAGCTTTCTTT
-	TRBV27	few	TRBJ1-5	CASQTTDTQHF	TGTGCCAGCCAAACCACAGACACGCAGCATTTT
-	TRBV20-1	-	TRBJ2-7	CSARDVATYEQYF	TGCAGTGCTAGAGACGTGGCGACCTACGAGCAGTACTTC
TRBD2	TRBV20-1	once	TRBJ2-2	CSARGPGGFGGELFF	TGCAGTGCTAGAGGTCCGGGAGGGTTTGGCGGGGAGCTGTTTTTT
TRBD1	TRBV27	many	TRBJ1-1	CASRNRGVDTEAFF	TGTGCCAGCAGGAACAGGGGTGTTGATACTGAAGCTTTCTTT
-	TRBV11-2	many	TRBJ1-6	CASSPAAGVGSPLHF	TGTGCCAGCAGCCCCGCGGCGGGGGTCGGGTCACCCCTCCACTTT
-	TRBV12-5	many	TRBJ1-5	CASQTLSNQPQHF	TGTGCTAGTCAGACACTAAGCAATCAGCCCCAGCATTTT
-	TRBV5-1	many	TRBJ2-5	CASSFGSQNRETQYF	TGCGCCAGCAGCTTTGGATCCCAAAATAGAGAGACCCAGTACTTC
-	TRBV27	-	TRBJ2-3	CASSFIGVSTDTQYF	TGTGCCAGTAGTTTTATCGGGGTTAGCACAGATACGCAGTATTTT
TRBD1	TRBV20-1	few	TRBJ2-1	CSALSGQGFNNEQFF	TGCAGTGCCCTAAGCGGACAGGGTTTTAACAATGAGCAGTTCTTC
-	TRBV7-9	many	TRBJ2-2	CASRRPGGELFF	TGTGCCAGCCGCAGGCCCGGCGGGGAGCTGTTTTTT
TRBD1	TRBV20-1	few	TRBJ2-7	CSARVVDRGREQYF	TGCAGTGCTAGAGTAGTGGACAGGGGGCGAGAGCAGTACTTC
-	TRBV2	few	TRBJ2-7	CASSQGSYSPEQYF	TGTGCCAGCAGTCAGGGTAGCTATTCCCCCGAGCAGTACTTC
-	TRBV6-1	many	TRBJ2-3	CASTDFSNTDTQYF	TGTGCCAGCACGGACTTTTCTAACACAGATACGCAGTATTTT
TRBD1	TRBV12-3/TRBV12-4	many	TRBJ1-2	CASSFGQGAYGYTF	TGTGCCAGCAGTTTTGGGCAGGGGGCTTATGGCTACACCTTC
-	TRBV6-2/TRBV6-3	-	TRBJ2-3	CSSIRGEDTQYF	TGTTCCAGCATCCGGGGAGAAGATACGCAGTATTTT
-	TRBV30	-	TRBJ1-2	CAWSVRGDYGYTF	TGTGCCTGGAGTGTACGAGGAGACTATGGCTACACCTTC
TRBD2	TRBV7-6	many	TRBJ2-1	CASARGGSSNEQFF	TGTGCCAGCGCCCGGGGGGGGTCTAGCAATGAGCAGTTCTTC
TRBD1	TRBV2	many	TRBJ2-7	CASSGDRGYEQYF	TGTGCCAGCAGTGGGGACAGGGGCTACGAGCAGTACTTC
-	TRBV6-5	few	TRBJ1-3	CASSSLGTIYF	TGTGCCAGCAGTTCCCTCGGCACCATATATTTT
-	TRBV6-5	many	TRBJ1-6	CASSYFKESNSPLHF	TGTGCCAGCAGTTACTTCAAGGAAAGTAATTCACCCCTCCACTTT
-	TRBV19	many	TRBJ1-5	CASSMTNGNNQPQHF	TGTGCCAGTAGTATGACTAACGGAAACAATCAGCCCCAGCATTTT
-	TRBV4-1	many	TRBJ1-5	CASSQFVQVVANQPQHF	TGCGCCAGCAGCCAATTTGTTCAGGTCGTCGCTAATCAGCCCCAGCATTTT
-	TRBV19	many	TRBJ1-1	CASSIAVDAEAFF	TGTGCCAGTAGTATCGCCGTCGACGCTGAAGCTTTCTTT
-	TRBV20-1	-	TRBJ2-3	CSAKLGGDTQYF	TGCAGTGCTAAACTAGGGGGAGATACGCAGTATTTT
TRBD1	TRBV20-1	many	TRBJ1-1	CSARDRGSVNTEAFF	TGCAGTGCGCGAGACAGGGGGTCGGTGAACACTGAAGCTTTCTTT
TRBD2	TRBV20-1	many	TRBJ2-7	CSAESSGTSYEQYF	TGCAGTGCTGAATCTAGCGGGACTAGCTACGAGCAGTACTTC
-	TRBV6-2/TRBV6-3	-	TRBJ1-2	CASSLQYTCYTF	TGTGCCAGCAGTCTCCAGTATACGTGCTACACCTTC
-	TRBV5-5	many	TRBJ2-7	CASSLAGQEIYEQYF	TGTGCCAGCAGCTTGGCGGGACAAGAAATTTACGAGCAGTACTTC
-	TRBV27	-	TRBJ1-1	CASSLDGNTEAFF	TGTGCCAGCAGTTTAGATGGAAACACTGAAGCTTTCTTT
-	TRBV10-3	many	TRBJ2-7	CAISFSGGSSYEQYF	TGTGCCATCAGTTTTTCTGGGGGAAGCTCCTACGAGCAGTACTTC
TRBD1	TRBV6-6	many	TRBJ1-1	CASSYGGRGLKTEAFF	TGTGCCAGCAGTTACGGCGGCAGGGGGCTAAAAACTGAAGCTTTCTTT
-	TRBV2	many	TRBJ2-5	CASSDQHGTQGTQYF	TGTGCCAGCAGTGACCAACATGGGACCCAGGGGACCCAGTACTTC
-	TRBV5-1	-	TRBJ2-7	CASSVGLETYEQYF	TGCGCCAGCAGCGTTGGGCTTGAAACCTACGAGCAGTACTTC
-	TRBV6-1	many	TRBJ2-7	CASSAFGLYYEQYF	TGTGCCAGCAGTGCCTTTGGACTGTACTACGAGCAGTACTTC
-	TRBV6-2/TRBV6-3	-	TRBJ1-2	CASSLQHTGYTF	TGTGCCAGCAGTCTACAGCATACGGGATACACCTTC
-	TRBV2	many	TRBJ2-3	CASRTGSGTDTQYF	TGTGCCAGCAGAACCGGGAGCGGAACAGATACGCAGTATTTT
-	TRBV6-1	many	TRBJ1-2	CASRQPGNNYGYTF	TGTGCCAGCAGACAACCGGGAAATAACTATGGCTACACCTTC
TRBD1	TRBV2	many	TRBJ1-1	CASSPEGAVNTEAFF	TGTGCCAGCAGCCCCGAGGGGGCGGTGAACACTGAAGCTTTCTTT
-	TRBV12-3/TRBV12-4	-	TRBJ2-1	CASSTEMYNEQFF	TGTGCCAGCAGCACCGAAATGTACAATGAGCAGTTCTTC
TRBD2	TRBV11-3	-	TRBJ2-2	CASSPQRGGVTGELFF	TGTGCCAGCAGCCCCCAGCGGGGGGGAGTCACCGGGGAGCTGTTTTTT
TRBD2	TRBV28	few	TRBJ2-2	CASSLLLASGGNTGELFF	TGTGCCAGCAGTTTACTCTTGGCTAGCGGAGGGAACACCGGGGAGCTGTTTTTT
-	TRBV19	many	TRBJ1-4	CASSPSVQATNEKLFF	TGTGCCAGTAGCCCCTCCGTACAAGCAACTAATGAAAAACTGTTTTTT
-	TRBV6-9	few	TRBJ1-2	CASSSVDYGYTF	TGTGCCAGCAGTTCAGTGGACTATGGCTACACCTTC
TRBD2	TRBV5-1	many	TRBJ2-3	CASSSGTHSGGADTQYF	TGCGCCAGCAGCTCTGGAACTCATAGCGGGGGGGCAGATACGCAGTATTTT
-	TRBV6-1	many	TRBJ1-1	CASSESRAEAFF	TGTGCCAGCAGTGAGTCCAGGGCTGAAGCTTTCTTT